This T cell receptor beta chain was retrieved from a study of beta chain features in type 1 diabetes (dated by TCRdb to between 2018 and 2020). Regarding the complete study: Patients and healthy donors did not differ in mean age, gender distribution, total cell number or subset yield. A total of over 90,000,000 sorted cells were examined across all samples, and a strong correlation was observed between cell number per subset and RNA yield. The study compared TCRB repertoires of sorted circulating CD4+ T cell subsets between recently diagnosed type 1 diabetes patients and matched healthy donors. Naive and central memory subsets were obtained from all 30 or so donors, but regulatory and stem cell-like memory subsets were isolated from only 8 patients and about 8 healthy donors. The research as a whole found: Because the HLA sub-analyses included only small numbers of individuals, any influence of HLA type on TCRB rearrangement was left unresolved. Patients with type 1 diabetes made fewer insertions and deleted more nucleotides at VDJ recombination sites, implying thymic rearrangement abnormalities. Naive, central memory and regulatory TCRB repertoires appeared more similar among patients than among healthy donors. Because cDNA was sequenced instead of genomic DNA, highly expressing activated cells could be over-represented, though the groups showed no difference in activation or CD3 levels. Type 1 diabetes patients showed a moderate but significant shortening of TCRB CDR3 length in all four CD4+ subsets. Shorter templates might be favored by PCR, yet because patient and control samples were amplified and corrected together, any such skew would affect both groups equally.

Each donor gave one peripheral blood draw, averaging approximately 0.12 L, which was collected into heparinised tubes. Naive, central memory, regulatory and stem cell-like memory CD4+ T cells were sorted on a BD FACSAria II using a panel including CD45RO, CCR7, CD25, CD127, CD95 and CD27. Purity was above 95% for every sorted population. PBMCs were separated immediately by Lymphoprep density gradient centrifugation and were stained directly, without being cultured. To minimize batch effects, samples were stained and sorted in pairs, one healthy donor with one patient per experiment. All of the isolated RNA was reverse transcribed with the High Capacity cDNA Reverse Transcription Kit, so expressed TCRB transcripts were sequenced. Stem cell-like memory T cell samples underwent survey-depth immunoSEQ sequencing, averaging about 1 million total reads per sample. After sorted cells were lysed in RLT buffer, RNA was extracted with DNase-treated RNeasy Micro or Mini kits, with the choice depending on cell number. Each cell subset was processed separately to prevent cross-contamination, with patient and healthy donor samples processed together. Using the immunoSEQ multiplex PCR, TCRB sequences were amplified from cDNA into 87-bp fragments spanning the CDR3 region. Amplicons were sequenced on the Illumina HiSeq platform. Concerning the study's data processing: PCR bias was corrected computationally using synthetic template baselines, and reads within Hamming distance 2 were collapsed, with unmergeable singletons discarded. By aligning reads against IMGT, V, D and J genes, CDR3 length, and insertions or deletions at six rearrangement sites were assigned. Within each subset, clonotype counts were normalized to the number of sorted cells before true diversity and Gini coefficients were calculated with the tcR R package. The overlap coefficient, calculated on TCRB nucleotide sequences, was used to measure repertoire sharing. The table was pulled from immuneACCESS by TCRdb, which kept in-frame rearrangements only. Such tables lose some clones; where checked, under half of the loss comes from unresolved V genes, and the rest has no known cause. That table is the source of V, J and clone size, and D and trimming were worked out from the DNA. The sample records roughly 50,000 clones, approximately 43% of which are singletons. The ten largest clones capture 0.1% to 0.15% of the sample.

About this clone: Its antigen is still unknown. Qualities for individual bases were not recorded, and no much larger clone is one base off.

Via the germline V gene (reference sequence), CDR1 is SSHAT and CDR2 FNYEAQ. Trimming at the junction amounts to 5 bases on V and 4 bases on J, and the germline ends lie 12 bases apart. Its CDR3 holds 13 amino acids, cysteine through phenylalanine. Solely the CDR3 DNA is kept, with 39 bases framed from the first base. The sample taken for sequencing was stem cell memory CD4+ T cells from blood. The cell subset or site label, read with the paper, signifies: stem cell-like memory CD4+ T cells. This receptor chain uses TRBV7-7 and TRBJ2-7; tentative D gene TRBD1, with 6 bases matching. The sequence derives from a man aged 25 to 40 with type 1 diabetes. The DNA reads as follows: TGTGCCAGCAGCGTGGGACATGGGTACGAGCAGTACTTC. Translation gives CASSVGHGYEQYF. The reference TRBV7-7 and TRBJ2-7 proteins fill in what lies around the CDR3, so the full variable domain reads GAGVSQSPRYKVTKRGQDVTLRCDPISSHATLYWYQQALGQGPEFLTYFNYEAQPDKSGLPSDRFSAERPEGSISTLTIQRTEQRDSAMYRCASSVGHGYEQYFGPGTRLTVT.